This T cell receptor beta chain was sequenced during a study of human T cells and chemical hapten exposure. In TCRdb, the 5' RACE reads were re-called with MiXCR into one record per CDR3 protein. The data show some 150,000 distinct CDR3 sequences, with over 3.5% seen just once and around 1.5% held by the top ten. The authors extracted total RNA from unfractionated whole blood. The germline CDR1 and CDR2 sequences are KGHSH and LQKENI. This CDR3 has 15 amino acids. Trimming cost V 3 bases and J 4 bases, with 15 bases left between them. The chain recombines TRBV18 with TRBJ1-2; no firm D call. The source of this sequence is a female donor in good health. CDR3 loop: CASSPGPRVPYGYTF. As DNA, the CDR3 is TGTGCCAGCTCACCCGGCCCTAGGGTACCCTATGGCTACACCTTC.